Below, 26 T cell receptor beta chains from the same sample are listed, as sequenced in a study of CD8 T cells in Susac syndrome. RNA in amounts of roughly 0.5 to 1 ug was reverse transcribed with random hexamers. Using its own MiXCR run on the immunoSEQ multiplex PCR reads, TCRdb lists one record per CDR3 protein. The sample records about 47,000 distinct CDR3 sequences, about 91% being singletons. Sequenced sample: CD8+ T cells from PBMCs. These receptors were collected from a human donor in good health.

The chain couples TRBV2 to TRBJ2-7, with TRBD2 identical over 16 bases. This CDR3 has 16 residues. CDR1 and CDR2 from the germline V gene are SNHLY and FYNNEI. With 8 bases clipped from V and 0 bases from J, the junction kept 4 bases outside the gene matches. The CDR3 spells CASEGTSGRASYEQYF. The DNA for the CDR3 is TGTGCCAGCGAAGGGACTAGCGGGAGGGCCTCCTACGAGCAGTACTTC.

This chain uses TRBV20-1 with TRBJ2-3; 10 bases line up with TRBD2. This CDR3 has 15 residues. V lost 2 bases to trimming and J lost 5 bases; unmatched junction nucleotides: 7. Germline lookup yields CDR1 DFQATT and CDR2 SNEGSKA (reference sequence). The CDR3 protein is CSARTLAGELDTQYF. CDR3 nucleotide sequence: TGCAGTGCTAGAACGCTAGCGGGAGAATTAGATACGCAGTATTTT.

The chain uses TRBV6-5 and TRBJ2-7, with 8 bases identical to TRBD1. Germline assignment: CDR1 MNHEY and CDR2 SVGAGI. The CDR3 length is 14 residues. Losses at the gene ends were 7 bases for V and 6 bases for J; bases not matched to a gene: 11. The CDR3 nucleotides read TGTGCCAGCAACACGGGACAGGCTTCGGGCGAGCAGTACTTC. Its translation is CASNTGQASGEQYF.

This clonotype was seen only a few times. This chain joins TRBV12-3 or TRBV12-4 and TRBJ1-1; D gene ambiguous. There are 11 residues in the CDR3. Trimming cost V 8 bases and J 6 bases, with 10 bases left between them. CDR3 residues: CASVSGPEAFF. DNA of the CDR3: TGTGCCAGCGTCTCCGGCCCTGAAGCTTTCTTT.

The J gene is TRBJ2-7, the V gene TRBV20-1; 11 nucleotides match TRBD1. V shed 6 bases and J 5 bases; nucleotides not matched to a gene: 15. The V gene's germline CDR1 is DFQATT and CDR2 SNEGSKA (reference sequence). This CDR3 has 16 residues. In DNA form, the CDR3 reads TGCAGTGCAAGATTTACTCAGCAGGACAGGGGGCACGAGCAGTACTTC. Translation gives CSARFTQQDRGHEQYF.

This clonotype was detected only once. The CDR3 is CASSSDFGTGYEQYF. CDR3 nucleotide sequence: TGTGCCAGCAGTTCCGATTTCGGGACAGGCTACGAGCAGTACTTC. The chain combines TRBV5-5 with TRBJ2-7; 8 nucleotides line up with TRBD1. V trimming: 5 bases; J trimming: 3 bases; junction bases outside the gene matches: 10. This CDR3 is 15 amino acids long. Per the germline V gene, CDR1 is SGHKS and CDR2 is YYEKEE (reference sequence).

The sample holds one count of this clonotype. V usage is TRBV5-8 and J usage is TRBJ1-3, with no clear D. This CDR3 is built from 19 residues. V was trimmed by 0 bases and J by 0 bases, leaving 19 bases between them. Germline V gene lookup returns CDR1 SGHTS and CDR2 YDEGEE. For the CDR3, the DNA is TGTGCCAGCAGCTTGGAGAGTCCGGGCGGCGGAAGCTCTGGAAACACCATATATTTT. This sequence encodes CASSLESPGGGSSGNTIYF.

V gene TRBV6-2 or TRBV6-3 combines with J gene TRBJ2-7; a weak D match, TRBD2 (5 bases). The CDR3 runs to 17 residues. V gave up 2 bases and J gave up 4 bases, with 21 bases separating them. The germline V gene encodes CDR1 MNHEY and CDR2 SVGEGT. The CDR3 DNA is TGTGCCAGCAGTTACCGGGATTATCAAAGAAACAGTTACGAGCAGTACTTC. It encodes CASSYRDYQRNSYEQYF.

This sequence joins TRBV30 and TRBJ1-1; 10 nucleotides line up with TRBD1. CDR3 length: 15 amino acids. Germline V lookup: CDR1 GTSNPN, CDR2 SVGIG (reference sequence). V dropped 3 bases and J dropped 5; count of bases not matched to a gene: 9. CDR3 nucleotides: TGTGCCTGGAGCCTAACGGACAGGGGGAGAACTGAAGCTTTCTTT. Amino acids: CAWSLTDRGRTEAFF. Based on the CDR3 plus reference TRBV30 and TRBJ1-1, the full variable domain is SQTIHQWPATLVQPVGSPLSLECTVEGTSNPNLYWYRQAAGRGLQLLFYSVGIGQISSEVPQNLSASRPQDRQFILSSKKLLLSDSGFYLCAWSLTDRGRTEAFFGQGTRLTVV.

The rearrangement links TRBV29-1 to TRBJ2-7; D remains ambiguous. This CDR3 comprises 13 residues. From germline, CDR1 is SQVTM and CDR2 ANQGSEA. Trimming pared 7 bases from V and 1 base from J, leaving 14 bases between. This CDR3 reads CSGSPGPSYEQYF. As DNA, the CDR3 is TGCAGCGGGTCACCGGGCCCGTCCTACGAGCAGTACTTC.

The chain combines TRBV20-1 with TRBJ2-7; 10 bases match TRBD2. The junction had 17 bases not matched to a gene; V was cut back by 5 bases and J by 4 bases. CDR3 length: 17 residues. Germline CDR1 is DFQATT and CDR2 is SNEGSKA (reference sequence). DNA of the CDR3: TGCAGTGCTGGTGAGGAGCGGGAGGGCCCTCTTCAGTACGAGCAGTACTTC. This encodes CSAGEEREGPLQYEQYF.

The J gene is TRBJ2-7, the V gene TRBV18; TRBD1 aligns across 9 bases. V gave up 2 bases and J gave up 6 bases; unmatched junction bases: 8. In germline, CDR1 is KGHSH, CDR2 LQKENI. The CDR3 loop spans 15 amino acids. DNA for the CDR3: TGTGCCAGCTCACCAGCCGGGACAGGGATAAGCGAGCAGTACTTC. Protein product: CASSPAGTGISEQYF.

V gene TRBV6-2 or TRBV6-3 combines with J gene TRBJ1-1; 7 nucleotides agree with TRBD1. Germline V CDR1 and CDR2: MNHEY, SVGEGT. Trimming took 8 bases from V and 3 from J; bases not matched to a gene: 9. This CDR3 comprises 14 residues. CDR3 loop: CASRTGERHTEAFF. CDR3 in DNA: TGTGCCAGCCGGACAGGAGAAAGGCACACTGAAGCTTTCTTT.

The chain links TRBV7-8 to TRBJ2-7, with 9 nucleotides matching TRBD1. This CDR3 has 15 amino acids. CDR1 is SGHVS and CDR2 is FQNEAQ in the germline V gene. Trimming took 4 bases from V and 3 from J; bases not matched to a gene: 7. CDR3 coding DNA: TGTGCCAGCAGCTCAACGGACAGGGGCATCTACGAGCAGTACTTC. Protein: CASSSTDRGIYEQYF.

The chain combines TRBV20-1 with TRBJ2-1, with D possibly being TRBD1 (6 bases). Between the trimmed V and J ends, which lost 0 bases and 5 bases, there was a span of 14 bases. CDR3 size: 15 residues. Germline V gene data show CDR1 as DFQATT and CDR2 as SNEGSKA (reference sequence). CDR3 nucleotide sequence: TGCAGTGCTAGAGATCTAGGGGGAGTCGACAATGAGCAGTTCTTC. Translated: CSARDLGGVDNEQFF.

The V call is TRBV4-2, the J call TRBJ1-2; weak D call: TRBD1 (5 bases). Germline CDR1 and CDR2: LGHNA and YNFKEQ. V lost 0 bases to trimming and J lost 4 bases, with 12 bases between them. The length of the CDR3 is 15 residues. In DNA form, the CDR3 reads TGTGCCAGCAGCCAAGAGCGGAGGGGAGGCTATGGCTACACCTTC. Translated, it gives CASSQERRGGYGYTF.

This clonotype has a handful of counts. The chain links TRBV15 to TRBJ2-7; tentative D call: TRBD2 (6 bases). Per the germline V gene, CDR1 is LNHNV and CDR2 is YYDKDF (reference sequence). The CDR3 totals 14 residues. V gave up 1 base and J gave up 1 base, with 8 bases separating them. The CDR3: CATSRGDWSYEQYF. The CDR3 DNA is TGTGCCACCAGCAGAGGGGACTGGTCCTACGAGCAGTACTTC.

This rearrangement joins TRBV4-1 to TRBJ1-1; D may be TRBD1 (5 bases). CDR3 length: 15 residues. V shed 0 bases and J shed 8 bases, with 16 bases lying between them. Germline values: CDR1 MGHRA, CDR2 YSYEKL. CDR3 sequence: CASSQEGAPYGEAFF. In nucleotides, the CDR3 is TGCGCCAGCAGCCAAGAAGGGGCCCCCTACGGGGAAGCTTTCTTT.

The CDR3 DNA reads TGCAGTGCTAGACATAGACAGCTCTATGGCTACACCTTC. Encoded protein: CSARHRQLYGYTF. The rearrangement joins TRBV20-1 to TRBJ1-2; D might be TRBD1 (5 bases). This CDR3 has 13 residues. Germline V CDR1 and CDR2: DFQATT, SNEGSKA (reference sequence). The V and J ends lost 2 bases and 4 bases respectively, with 11 bases between them.

This chain connects TRBV29-1 to TRBJ2-1; D remains ambiguous. Deletions cut 0 bases from V and 2 bases from J, with 11 bases between. The CDR3 length is 15 residues. From germline, CDR1 is SQVTM and CDR2 ANQGSEA. CDR3 sequence reads: CSVEDPTMTYNEQFF. CDR3 sequence (DNA): TGCAGCGTTGAAGATCCGACCATGACCTACAATGAGCAGTTCTTC.

The chain is built from TRBV5-4 and TRBJ1-1; D gene uncertain. CDR3 length: 14 residues. V dropped 2 bases and J dropped 0 bases, with 8 bases sitting between them. From germline, CDR1 is SGHNT and CDR2 YYREEE (reference sequence). CDR3 loop: CASSFTFMNTEAFF. As DNA, the CDR3 is TGTGCCAGCAGCTTTACTTTCATGAACACTGAAGCTTTCTTT. Based on the CDR3 plus reference TRBV5-4 and TRBJ1-1, the full variable domain is ETGVTQSPTHLIKTRGQQVTLRCSSQSGHNTVSWYQQALGQGPQFIFQYYREEENGRGNFPPRFSGLQFPNYSSELNVNALELDDSALYLCASSFTFMNTEAFFGQGTRLTVV.

The rearrangement links TRBV11-2 to TRBJ2-1; TRBD1 matches at 7 bases. The V and J ends lost 4 bases and 10 bases, in that order; junction bases with no gene match: 13. Germline V gene sequence: CDR1 SGHAT, CDR2 FQNNGV. This CDR3 contains 15 residues. The CDR3: CASSSDASGGREQFF. The CDR3 DNA reads as TGTGCCAGCAGCTCCGACGCCTCAGGGGGTAGAGAGCAGTTCTTC.

V and J are TRBV20-1 and TRBJ2-7; D might be TRBD1 or TRBD2, each matching 6 bases. Germline V gene data show CDR1 as DFQATT and CDR2 as SNEGSKA (reference sequence). The CDR3 has 13 amino acids. Trimming pared 5 bases from V and 4 bases from J, leaving 15 bases between. CDR3 nucleotides: TGCAGTGCTCAGACTAGGACAGCGTACGAGCAGTACTTC. As protein: CSAQTRTAYEQYF.

This clonotype was counted once. This rearrangement joins TRBV12-3 or TRBV12-4 to TRBJ2-4, with 8 bases that match TRBD1. After removal of 6 bases from V and 5 bases from J, the junction contained 3 bases not matched to a gene. CDR3 length: 13 residues. For the CDR3, the DNA is TGTGCCAGCAGGGACAGGGAGGAAAACATTCAGTACTTC. The encoded protein is CASRDREENIQYF.

The chain combines TRBV29-1 with TRBJ2-1, with 11 bases identical to TRBD2. Germline trimming cut 5 bases from V and 4 bases from J; bases unmatched to any gene: 4. Germline lookup yields CDR1 SQVTM and CDR2 ANQGSEA. The CDR3 covers 14 residues. The CDR3: CSVPTSGVYNEQFF. CDR3 nucleotides: TGCAGCGTTCCGACTAGCGGGGTTTACAATGAGCAGTTCTTC.

The chain combines TRBV9 with TRBJ1-1, with 9 bases identical to TRBD1. The CDR3 totals 14 residues. Germline V CDR1 and CDR2: SGDLS, YYNGEE. The trim removed 0 bases at V and 8 bases at J, leaving 5 bases unmatched. The DNA of the CDR3 is TGTGCCAGCAGCGTAGGGGGGGACAGGGAAGAAGCTTTCTTT. It translates to CASSVGGDREEAFF.